This T cell receptor (beta chain) was observed in a study of T cell responses to AZD1222 COVID-19 vaccine. Only one count was recorded for this clone. Sequencing was performed with immunoSEQ multiplex PCR; in TCRdb, only in-frame clones are kept and a portion is missing. Of around 190,000 clones listed, 94% are singletons. The CDR3 has 13 amino acids. Germline CDR1 MDHEN, CDR2 SYDVKM. V lost 11 bases and J lost 5, with 18 bases in between. The sequencing here drew on peripheral blood, taken 28 days after the second AZD1222 dose. The chain uses TRBV28 and TRBJ1-2, with D possibly matching TRBD1 (5 bases). The sequence was collected from an adult who received the AZD1222 COVID-19 vaccine. The CDR3 is CAGSGGRPYGYTF. As DNA, the CDR3 is TGTGCCGGATCCGGGGGACGCCCTTATGGCTACACCTTC.